The clone carrying this T cell receptor (beta chain) was counted a few times. Germline assignment: CDR1 SQVTM and CDR2 ANQGSEA. The CDR3 spans 13 residues. The V gene end was trimmed by 3 bases and the J gene end by 4 bases; junction bases not matched to a gene: 2. This record belongs to a study of cytomegalovirus exposure and HLA in healthy donors. PCR involved 60 Vbeta and 13 Jbeta primers. The assay was immunoSEQ multiplex PCR, and TCRdb's table has in-frame clones only and misses some. The table has about 86,000 clones, roughly 77% seen once. The source of this sequence is a woman aged 40 to 55 in good health and CMV-seropositive. The chain couples TRBV29-1 to TRBJ1-4; 7 positions match TRBD1. The specimen sequenced was PBMCs. The CDR3 nucleotides are TGCAGCGTTGAGGGGACAGTTAATGAAAAACTGTTTTTT. Translated, it gives CSVEGTVNEKLFF.